Listed below are T cell receptor beta chains from one sample, sequenced in a study of shared clonotypes between healthy human individuals. Data came from immunoSEQ multiplex PCR; TCRdb stores just in-frame clones and leaves some out. The sample has some 2.1 million clones, approximately 94% seen once. The sequenced sample consisted of naive CD8+ T cells sorted from blood. These receptors all stem from a man between 18 and 29 years old in good health. Each CDR3 is given with its conserved first and last residue. The order of the fields is V gene, D gene, J gene, CDR3 length, clone size, CDR3 DNA, CDR3 protein. D genes are given only for firm matches. The listing skips clone size in some rows; elsewhere it reads once, few, many or a size class.

V: TRBV7-9
D: .
J: TRBJ1-2
length: 15
size: once
DNA: TGTGCCAGCAGCTTACGGGGCCCAGAGAACTATGGCTACACCTTC
CDR3: CASSLRGPENYGYTF

V: TRBV19
D: TRBD1
J: TRBJ1-1
length: 14
size: .
DNA: TGTGCCAGTAGTATCACAGGGGGCTTGGCTGAAGCTTTCTTT
CDR3: CASSITGGLAEAFF

V: TRBV7-7
D: .
J: TRBJ2-5
length: 13
size: .
DNA: TGTGCTAGCAGCTTAGAGCTTCAAGAGACCCAGTACTTC
CDR3: CASSLELQETQYF

V: TRBV4-1
D: .
J: TRBJ2-2
length: 15
size: .
DNA: TGCGCCAGCAGCCAAGAGGAGGGGGAGGTCGGGGAGCTGTTTTTT
CDR3: CASSQEEGEVGELFF

V: TRBV6-1
D: .
J: TRBJ1-1
length: 13
size: .
DNA: TGTGCCAGCAGTGAAAATAGGGCCACTGAAGCTTTCTTT
CDR3: CASSENRATEAFF

V: TRBV30
D: .
J: TRBJ2-5
length: 10
size: .
DNA: TGTGCCTGTATCAGTAGGGCCCAGTACTTC
CDR3: CACISRAQYF

V: TRBV15
D: .
J: TRBJ2-1
length: 16
size: .
DNA: TGTGCCACCAGCAGTGTTGTCATTTTGTACTACAATGAGCAGTTCTTC
CDR3: CATSSVVILYYNEQFF

V: TRBV5-4
D: .
J: TRBJ1-1
length: 15
size: .
DNA: TGTGCCAGCAGCTTGGAGGGTACCATGAACACTGAAGCTTTCTTT
CDR3: CASSLEGTMNTEAFF

V: TRBV4-1
D: .
J: TRBJ2-7
length: 17
size: once
DNA: TGCGCCAGCAGCCAAGATCTTGGCCTAGACCTCTCCTACGAGCAGTACTTC
CDR3: CASSQDLGLDLSYEQYF

V: TRBV5-6
D: .
J: TRBJ2-1
length: 15
size: .
DNA: TGTGCCAGCAGCTTGCATGGGCCGCTTTTCAATGAGCAGTTCTTC
CDR3: CASSLHGPLFNEQFF

V: TRBV4-1
D: .
J: TRBJ2-3
length: 17
size: .
DNA: TGCGCCAGCAGCCAAGAAGAGACTACCTATAGCACAGATACGCAGTATTTT
CDR3: CASSQEETTYSTDTQYF

V: TRBV5-8
D: .
J: TRBJ2-5
length: 12
size: .
DNA: TGTGCCAGCGCAGCTTGGGGAGAGACCCAGTACTTC
CDR3: CASAAWGETQYF

V: TRBV6-5
D: .
J: TRBJ2-1
length: 15
size: .
DNA: TGTGCCAGCAGTTACCTAGCGAGCTCCTACAATGAGCAGTTCTTC
CDR3: CASSYLASSYNEQFF

V: TRBV6-5
D: .
J: TRBJ1-1
length: 14
size: once
DNA: TGTGCCAGCAGTTACTTGGGGCAAGTCACTGAAGCTTTCTTT
CDR3: CASSYLGQVTEAFF

V: TRBV5-4
D: TRBD2
J: TRBJ2-3
length: 15
size: .
DNA: TGTGCCAGCAGCTTGCGGGGGGGCCATGCAGATACGCAGTATTTT
CDR3: CASSLRGGHADTQYF

V: TRBV7-9
D: TRBD2
J: TRBJ2-7
length: 13
size: .
DNA: TGTGCCAGCAGCTTAGCGGGAGGGAACGAGCAGTACTTC
CDR3: CASSLAGGNEQYF